A single T cell receptor beta chain is shown here with its context. Its antigen remains undetermined. The record has no base qualities; no much larger clone is one base away. The data were taken from a study of T cells after yellow fever vaccination (dated by TCRdb to between 2018 and 2021). Regarding the research as a whole: The SMART-Seq v4 Ultra Low Input RNA kit was used to prepare libraries from fractions with low cell numbers. Blood was collected at multiple timepoints before and after primary and secondary immunization, and bulk PBMC replicates and cell subsets were isolated. To follow T-cell clones before and after both primary and booster YFV17D yellow fever vaccination, bulk TCR alpha and beta repertoires underwent longitudinal sequencing. Two healthy male donors, one aged 18 to 29 and one aged 30 to 40 years, were included in the cohort. General study outcomes and caveats: A small fraction of clonotypes showed up in both the CD4 and CD8 compartments, probably as a result of convergent recombination. Most clones expanded after primary vaccination (almost 97% of CD4 and 88% of CD8) were re-detected after the booster, suggesting that broad memory maintenance occurred. Computational filtering was required because FACS-sorted repertoires could contain abundant contaminating clonotypes from the bulk population. The secondary T-cell response was found to be weaker but faster than the primary response, with a peak reached on day 5 rather than on day 15. Only a couple of donors were included in the study, so the extent to which the findings can be generalized is limited.

The label giving this sample's treatment or condition can be read as: live attenuated yellow fever vaccine strain. Two biological replicates of bulk PBMCs were collected at each blood-draw timepoint. PBMCs were isolated from peripheral blood using a standard Ficoll-Paque protocol. TriZol was used to extract RNA from bulk PBMCs, from CD4 and CD8 fractions, and from dextramer-positive and dextramer-negative fractions. The instrument given in TCRdb is Illumina NovaSeq 6000. TCR cDNA was made using 5'RACE template switching, a step that added a universal primer site and unique molecular identifiers. Priming of cDNA synthesis was performed from both the TCR alpha and TCR beta constant segments. Library amplification used two PCR steps, and the second PCR step added sample barcodes and sequencing adapters. Sequencing of libraries was performed on Illumina HiSeq 2500 (2x100 bp) or NovaSeq (2x150 bp). Under the source paper's analysis protocol: Demultiplexing of reads and collapsing into UMI consensus sequences were performed with MIGEC, and V(D)J alignment was carried out with MiXCR. Vaccine-responding clonotypes were defined with edgeR using replicate PBMC samples, requiring FDR below 0.01 and a log2 fold change above 5 up to day 15. Each bulk clonotype received a CD4 or CD8 identity based on whether the sequenced CD4 or CD8 repertoire contained that clonotype at higher abundance. The raw public data were reprocessed by TCRdb itself: fastp quality trimming at Q25, MiXCR clonotype calling, in-frame beta chains only. Records with the same CDR3 protein are collapsed into one entry carrying the most frequent genes and DNA. TCRdb's processing, not the study's, gives the V and J calls here. The sample table holds about 320,000 distinct CDR3 sequences, of which around 4.4% were seen once. Roughly a fifth of the sample belongs to the ten largest clones.

Counted from cysteine to phenylalanine, this CDR3 has 13 amino acids. Only the CDR3 DNA is retained, 39 bases long and in frame from the first base. Trimming accounts for 5 bases at V and 5 bases at J, while the number of junction bases matched to no gene is 2. The CDR1 and CDR2 encoded by the germline V gene are KGHSH and LQKENI. Rearrangement joined TRBV18 to TRBJ2-7, and 11 bases in between align with TRBD1. This sample comprised PBMCs, obtained 15 days after the yellow fever booster vaccination. This clonotype originated in a young man who received the YFV17D yellow fever vaccine. This receptor has the CDR3 CASSEGQGDEQYF. The nucleotides are TGTGCCAGCTCAGAGGGACAGGGGGACGAGCAGTACTTC.